This TCR beta chain emerged from a study of blood T cell repertoires in COVID-19. Study in general: Donors in the United States, Italy and Spain gave samples during acute or convalescent COVID-19. The analysed material was cDNA or gDNA that came from T cells, B-cell-depleted T cells, or PBMCs.

Germline V CDR1 and CDR2: SEHNR, FQNEAQ (reference sequence). The V and J ends lost 4 bases and 5 bases respectively, with 12 bases between them. The CDR3 loop spans 13 amino acids. As processed by the authors: Amplification with reference gene primers provided the estimates of nucleated cell counts. Profiled with immunoSEQ multiplex PCR; TCRdb holds only in-frame clones, not every one. From that table come the V and J calls and clone size; the DNA was used to work out D and trimming. Here the sample spans under 550,000 clones, approximately 90% being singletons. This TCR came from a man between 18 and 35 years old with COVID-19, enrolled during active disease. The sample comprised peripheral blood. The V gene is TRBV7-9, the J gene TRBJ2-7; no clear D gene. The CDR3 loop reads CASSSPRIDEQYF. For the CDR3, the DNA is TGTGCCAGCAGCTCCCCTAGGATAGACGAGCAGTACTTC.